This TCR beta chain was sequenced in a study of cytomegalovirus exposure and HLA in healthy donors. Per germline, CDR1 ENHRY and CDR2 SYGVKD. The CDR3 loop spans 19 amino acids. J gave up 5 bases and V 0 bases, and 12 bases lay outside the gene matches. The study sampled nominally healthy donors, though unrecorded immune exposures were likely. The PCR made use of 60 Vbeta and 13 Jbeta primers. The table came from immunoSEQ multiplex PCR; TCRdb's copy has only in-frame clones and leaves some out. The sample lists 200,000 to 300,000 clones, 84% occurring once. Study observations and caveats: The authors later linked a missense DCLRE1C variant to TCR beta V- and J-gene trimming. The likely explanation for a cluster of highly shared sequence variants was sequencing artifact. 150 or so TCR beta chains were listed as cytomegalovirus-associated.

About this clone: Its antigen is as yet unknown.

The origin of this receptor is a woman aged 40 to 50 in good health and CMV-seropositive. This sequence joins TRBV10-3 and TRBJ2-2; 10 bases are shared with TRBD2. Sequencing input: PBMCs. As DNA, the CDR3 is TGTGCCATCAGTGAGTCTCTTGGACTAGCGGACTCGAGAACCGGGGAGCTGTTTTTT. Its protein product is CAISESLGLADSRTGELFF.